The count of the clone carrying this T cell receptor (beta chain) is one. Profiled with immunoSEQ multiplex PCR; TCRdb holds only in-frame clones, not every one. The sample lists 400,000 to 500,000 clones, 85% to 90% occurring once. The sample's treatment: roughly 19 received Ad26.COV2.S at low or high dose, single or two shots; roughly five received placebo; per-sample allocation not given. Sampling occurred on day 63 after the first vaccine or placebo injection. An adult aged 18-55 years in Boston served as the donor. The data are from a study of Ad26.COV2.S vaccination and SARS-CoV-2 variants. This specimen was peripheral blood, taken in a trial of Ad26.COV2.S vaccine versus placebo. The clonotype was recovered from a person between 18 and 59 years old who received the Ad26.COV2.S COVID-19 vaccine or a placebo.

The CDR3 loop reads CATSRLGGNQPQHF. The CDR3 bases are TGTGCCACCAGCAGATTGGGGGGCAATCAGCCCCAGCATTTT. V is TRBV15 and J is TRBJ1-5; D perhaps matches TRBD1 (5 bases). This CDR3 comprises 14 residues. V dropped 2 bases and J dropped 2 bases, with 7 bases sitting between them. The V gene's germline CDR1 is LNHNV and CDR2 YYDKDF (reference sequence). Supplemented by reference TRBV15 and TRBJ1-5, the full variable domain reads DAMVIQNPRYQVTQFGKPVTLSCSQTLNHNVMYWYQQKSSQAPKLLFHYYDKDFNNEADTPDNFQSRRPNTSFCFLDIRSPGLGDTAMYLCATSRLGGNQPQHFGDGTRLSIL.